The 22 T cell receptor beta chains listed next were all sequenced from one sample in a study of blood T cell repertoires in COVID-19. Data came from immunoSEQ multiplex PCR; TCRdb stores just in-frame clones and leaves some out. The repertoire has tens of thousands of clones, 65% to 90% of them found once; the top ten carry around 19%. Input material: peripheral blood. These receptors all stem from a human donor in a cohort sampled during active COVID-19.

V gene TRBV3-1 (or the pseudogene TRBV3-2) combines with J gene TRBJ2-7; 7 nucleotides match TRBD1. J was trimmed by 2 bases and V by 6 bases; bases with no gene match: 4. CDR1 and CDR2 (germline): LGHDT, YNNKEL (reference sequence). The CDR3 covers 13 residues. The CDR3 reads CASRWTGTYEQYF. CDR3 DNA sequence: TGTGCCAGCAGATGGACAGGCACCTACGAGCAGTACTTC.

The CDR3 protein is CASSIQWAGPTDTQYF. The CDR3 region has the DNA TGTGCCAGTAGTATACAATGGGCGGGTCCCACAGATACGCAGTATTTT. The V call is TRBV19, the J call TRBJ2-3, with D possibly matching TRBD2 (5 bases). Per the germline V gene, CDR1 is LNHDA and CDR2 is SQIVND (reference sequence). V dropped 2 bases and J dropped 2 bases, with 14 bases sitting between them. The CDR3 totals 16 residues.

Points on this clone: The junction and the germline gene differ at one end; a read error may be behind it. This chain links TRBV14 with TRBJ1-6, with 8 positions matching TRBD1. CDR3 length: 15 residues. In germline, CDR1 is SGHDN, CDR2 FVKESK. The CDR3 DNA follows: TGTACCAGCAGCCAACGGACAGGGCCTTCGGGAACCCTCCACTTT. This codes for CTSSQRTGPSGTLHF.

The chain couples TRBV12-5 to TRBJ1-5; 11 positions match TRBD1. V lost 5 bases to trimming and J lost 2 bases; unmatched junction nucleotides: 11. The germline CDR1 and CDR2 sequences are LGHNT and FRNRAP. There are 18 residues in the CDR3. The CDR3 here is CASGTGGTGGGGNQPQHF. The CDR3 DNA is TGTGCTAGTGGTACCGGGGGGACAGGGGGAGGTGGCAATCAGCCCCAGCATTTT.

This chain joins TRBV6-6 and TRBJ1-2, with 10 bases matching TRBD1. Germline-derived CDR1 and CDR2 are MNHNY and SVGAGI (reference sequence). The CDR3 totals 16 residues. J lost 7 bases, V lost 2 bases, and 10 bases had no gene match. The CDR3 region is CASSYPGMDRGIGYTF. For the CDR3, the DNA is TGTGCCAGCAGTTACCCTGGTATGGACAGGGGGATTGGCTACACCTTC.

The V call is TRBV15, the J call TRBJ1-4, with TRBD1 matching 7 bases. This CDR3 has 15 amino acids. The J segment lost 3 bases and the V segment lost 1 base, leaving 2 bases of the junction unmatched. CDR1 and CDR2 from the germline V gene are LNHNV and YYDKDF (reference sequence). CDR3 amino acids: CATSRGDSPNEKLFF. CDR3 in DNA: TGTGCCACCAGCAGAGGGGACAGCCCTAATGAAAAACTGTTTTTT.

This clone showed up just once. V and J are TRBV30 and TRBJ1-3; 9 nucleotides agree with TRBD1. V lost 8 bases and J lost 0; bases outside the gene matches: 8. This CDR3 has 15 amino acids. The germline gives CDR1 GTSNPN, CDR2 SVGIG (reference sequence). The CDR3 DNA reads as TGTGCCCAGGGGACAGGGACAATCTCTGGAAACACCATATATTTT. Protein product: CAQGTGTISGNTIYF.

The chain has TRBV12-5 and TRBJ2-7, with D perhaps TRBD1 (5 bases). Germline CDR1 and CDR2: LGHNT and FRNRAP. The germline V and J ends were trimmed by 2 bases and 7 bases, with 18 bases remaining between them. There are 15 residues in the CDR3. CDR3 in DNA: TGTGCTAGTGGTTTGAGTTCAGGGATACTAACGGAGCAGTACTTC. It specifies CASGLSSGILTEQYF.

There are a few counts of this clone. This chain connects TRBV7-9 to TRBJ2-1; TRBD2 matches 7 bases. V dropped 7 bases and J dropped 7; count of bases not matched to a gene: 7. The CDR3 covers 13 residues. Germline CDR1 and CDR2: SEHNR and FQNEAQ (reference sequence). The CDR3 is CASIPSGGNEQFF. The DNA of the CDR3 is TGTGCCAGCATCCCCTCCGGGGGGAATGAGCAGTTCTTC. The entire variable domain, with the rest obtained from reference TRBV7-9 and TRBJ2-1, is as follows: DTGVSQNPRHKITKRGQNVTFRCDPISEHNRLYWYRQTLGQGPEFLTYFQNEAQLEKSRLLSDRFSAERPKGSFSTLEIQRTEQGDSAMYLCASIPSGGNEQFFGPGTRLTVL.

The chain has TRBV27 and TRBJ2-3; 9 bases line up with TRBD1. Trimming at V came to 5 bases and at J to 0 bases, leaving 18 bases not matched to a gene. Germline V lookup: CDR1 MNHEY, CDR2 SMNVEV (reference sequence). There are 20 residues in the CDR3. The CDR3, as DNA: TGTGCCAGCAGTCCCACAGGGGGCCGCATGCTTCCTACTAGCACAGATACGCAGTATTTT. Encoded protein: CASSPTGGRMLPTSTDTQYF.

CDR3: CAPTTGTGTDTQYF. The CDR3 DNA sequence: TGTGCGCCAACAACAGGGACGGGCACAGATACGCAGTATTTT. The rearrangement links TRBV24-1 to TRBJ2-3; D might be TRBD1 (6 bases). Germline-derived CDR1 and CDR2 are KGHDR and SFDVKD. The CDR3 totals 14 residues.

The CDR3 loop reads CASSSLAGGPETQYF. The CDR3 DNA follows: TGTGCCAGCAGCTCACTAGCGGGGGGGCCAGAGACCCAGTACTTC. The chain recombines TRBV11-2 with TRBJ2-5; TRBD2 aligns across 13 bases. Trimming removed 4 bases from V and 4 bases from J; junction bases left unmatched: 3. The CDR3 contains 15 residues. Germline V gene sequence: CDR1 SGHAT, CDR2 FQNNGV.

The chain employs TRBV19 and TRBJ1-2, with D possibly TRBD1 on 5 matching bases. CDR3 length: 18 residues. Trimming shortened V by 4 bases and J by 7 bases, and 28 bases separated the two germline ends. Germline V CDR1 and CDR2: LNHDA, SQIVND (reference sequence). The chain's CDR3 is CASSTTTILGAGLGGYTF. The CDR3 DNA reads TGTGCCAGTAGTACGACCACCATCTTAGGGGCCGGTTTGGGTGGCTACACCTTC.

This clone has only a few counts. The V and J genes are TRBV10-1 and TRBJ2-7, with D perhaps TRBD1 (6 bases). Germline assignment: CDR1 WNHNN and CDR2 SYGVQD (reference sequence). The V and J ends lost 8 bases and 0 bases respectively, with 17 bases between them. The CDR3 totals 15 residues. This CDR3 is CASPSAGTHSYEQYF. DNA for the CDR3: TGCGCCAGCCCCTCGGCCGGGACACACTCCTACGAGCAGTACTTC.

The chain carries TRBV2 and TRBJ2-7; weak D call: TRBD1 (6 bases). The ends were cut back, 6 bases at V and 4 bases at J, with 10 bases in the middle. Per germline, CDR1 SNHLY and CDR2 FYNNEI. The CDR3 has 12 residues. The CDR3 reads CASRGAKYEQYF. The CDR3 DNA follows: TGTGCCAGCAGGGGGGCTAAGTACGAGCAGTACTTC.

This chain links TRBV6-6 with TRBJ1-2; D remains ambiguous. V was trimmed by 2 bases and J by 8 bases, leaving 12 bases between them. CDR1 is MNHNY, CDR2 SVGAGI, per germline (reference sequence). The CDR3 is 13 residues long. CDR3 region: CASSYETLEGYTF. The DNA for the CDR3 is TGTGCCAGCAGTTACGAGACCCTAGAGGGCTACACCTTC.

The chain is built from TRBV3-1 (or the pseudogene TRBV3-2) and TRBJ2-1, with 11 bases fitting TRBD2. V lost 4 bases, J lost 8 bases, and 7 bases stayed unmatched. The CDR3 covers 15 residues. Germline CDR1 reads LGHDT; CDR2 reads YNNKEL (reference sequence). The DNA for the CDR3 is TGTGCCAGCAGCCGACTAGGGACTAGCGGTGATGAGCAGTTCTTC. Protein product: CASSRLGTSGDEQFF.

The gene calls are TRBV25-1 and TRBJ1-1; weak D call: TRBD1 (5 bases). This CDR3 region has 16 residues. V was cut by 1 base and J by 1 base, with 13 bases left in between. Germline CDR1 MGHDK, CDR2 SYGVNS. DNA for the CDR3: TGTGCCAGCAGTGAATTGAAGGCAGGGCCGAACACTGAAGCTTTCTTT. This encodes CASSELKAGPNTEAFF.

This chain links TRBV6-6 with TRBJ1-1; 7 bases agree with TRBD1. The CDR3 sequence is 14 residues long. CDR1 is MNHNY, CDR2 SVGAGI, per germline (reference sequence). V lost 5 bases and J lost 7; bases outside the gene matches: 10. CDR3 bases: TGTGCCAGCAGTACCTCGGACAGGAGCCTTGAAGCTTTCTTT. Its translation is CASSTSDRSLEAFF.

V gene TRBV4-1 combines with J gene TRBJ1-4; TRBD1 matches 10 bases. Looked up from germline, CDR1 is MGHRA and CDR2 is YSYEKL. V was clipped by 3 bases and J by 8 bases; unmatched bases: 3. The CDR3 is 14 residues long. In nucleotides, the CDR3 is TGCGCCAGCAGCCAGACAGGGGGCGAAGAAAAACTGTTTTTT. Protein product: CASSQTGGEEKLFF.

The genes are TRBV11-2 and TRBJ2-1; TRBD2 matches at 16 bases. The V gene end was trimmed by 5 bases and the J gene end by 1 base; junction bases not matched to a gene: 8. The CDR3 covers 19 residues. Per the germline V gene, CDR1 is SGHAT and CDR2 is FQNNGV. The CDR3 DNA reads as TGTGCCAGCAGCGCCCCGGGACTAGCGGGGGGGGCTTCCTACAATGAGCAGTTCTTC. Its protein is CASSAPGLAGGASYNEQFF.

This clone was counted once. The chain links TRBV7-2 to TRBJ1-6, with 11 bases matching TRBD1. The length of the CDR3 is 14 residues. V dropped 6 bases and J dropped 7; count of bases not matched to a gene: 2. Germline V gives CDR1 SGHTA, CDR2 FQGNSA. CDR3 region: CASRRTGGNSPLHF. The CDR3 DNA follows: TGTGCCAGCAGGCGGACAGGGGGCAATTCACCCCTCCACTTT. The full variable domain, with the rest looked up from reference TRBV7-2 and TRBJ1-6, is GAGVSQSPSNKVTEKGKDVELRCDPISGHTALYWYRQSLGQGLEFLIYFQGNSAPDKSGLPSDRFSAERTGGSVSTLTIQRTQQEDSAVYLCASRRTGGNSPLHFGNGTRLTVT.